These 12 T cell receptor beta chains came from one sample sequenced in a study of T cells in Graves' hyperthyroidism and ophthalmopathy. What was amplified from RNA transcripts were TCR beta CDR3 regions. The study used the HTBI primer set for a first-round RT-PCR of the TCR CDR3. TCRdb independently ran MiXCR on the multiplex PCR reads; one entry per CDR3 protein. The sample holds 300,000 to 500,000 distinct CDR3 sequences, about 15% seen once. Input material: blood. The receptors originated from a woman in her twenties or thirties with Graves' hyperthyroidism.

This clonotype was seen more than once but under ten times. The chain uses TRBV14 and TRBJ1-2; perhaps TRBD1 as D (6 bases). The CDR3 sequence is 13 residues long. The V and J ends lost 0 bases and 11 bases respectively, with 13 bases between them. From germline, CDR1 is SGHDN and CDR2 FVKESK. This CDR3 reads CASSQESGTRYTF. DNA for the CDR3: TGTGCCAGCAGCCAAGAATCCGGGACAAGATACACCTTC.

This clonotype has just a few counts. Possible read error: a much larger clone is one base away. This chain uses TRBV30 with TRBJ2-5; D is possibly TRBD2 (6 bases). Germline loops: CDR1 GTSNPN, CDR2 SVGIG (reference sequence). CDR3 length: 15 residues. CDR3 sequence (DNA): TGTGTCTGGCGTGGGACTGGCGGGTTGATGAAGACCCAGTACTTC. It translates to CVWRGTGGLMKTQYF.

This clonotype was counted between two and nine times. The chain is built from TRBV24-1 and TRBJ1-4; tentatively, D is TRBD1 (5 bases). From germline, CDR1 is KGHDR and CDR2 SFDVKD. The CDR3 loop spans 16 amino acids. Deletions cut 4 bases from V and 4 bases from J, with 15 bases between. CDR3 bases: TGTGCCACCAGTGAATCATCCGGGACGGGTAATGAAAAACTGTTTTTT. Translated: CATSESSGTGNEKLFF.

This clonotype was observed at least ten times. This sequence joins TRBV11-2 and TRBJ2-1, with TRBD2 identical over 7 bases. Looked up from germline, CDR1 is SGHAT and CDR2 is FQNNGV. This CDR3 has 14 amino acids. Trimming cost V 5 bases and J 8 bases; bases outside gene matches: 9. CDR3 in DNA: TGTGCCAGCAGCCTACGATCGGGAGGCTATGAGCAGTTCTTC. It translates to CASSLRSGGYEQFF.

CDR3 nucleotide sequence: TGCAGCGTACGACTAGCGGGAGACCGGGAGCTGTTTTTT. This sequence encodes CSVRLAGDRELFF. The chain uses TRBV29-1 and TRBJ2-2, with 12 bases fitting TRBD2. CDR1 and CDR2 (germline): SQVTM, ANQGSEA. The CDR3 runs to 13 residues. V lost 6 bases to trimming and J lost 9 bases; unmatched junction nucleotides: 5.

This clonotype was recorded many times. This chain joins TRBV28 and TRBJ1-5; TRBD1 might be the D (5 bases). Germline CDR1 is MDHEN and CDR2 is SYDVKM. The germline V and J ends were trimmed by 3 bases and 0 bases, with 15 bases remaining between them. The CDR3 is 17 residues long. CDR3 DNA sequence: TGTGCCAGCAGTTTTCCCAGGGAGGGGTATAGCAATCAGCCCCAGCATTTT. Its protein is CASSFPREGYSNQPQHF.

The chain combines TRBV6-6 with TRBJ1-2; 7 bases line up with TRBD1. Germline CDR1 is MNHNY and CDR2 is SVGAGI (reference sequence). There are 15 residues in the CDR3. Trimming cost V 2 bases and J 4 bases; bases outside gene matches: 7. This CDR3 reads CASSYGTGQAYGYTF. The DNA of the CDR3 is TGTGCCAGCAGTTACGGAACAGGACAGGCCTATGGCTACACCTTC.

This clonotype has ten or more counts. The rearrangement uses TRBV24-1 and TRBJ2-1, with TRBD1 matching over 7 bases. The ends lost 4 bases at V and 5 bases at J; junction bases unmatched: 10. There are 16 residues in the CDR3. CDR1 is KGHDR, CDR2 SFDVKD, per germline. Here the CDR3 DNA reads TGTGCCACCAGTGAGTGGGACAGCACGGGCGACAATGAGCAGTTCTTC. Translating it yields CATSEWDSTGDNEQFF.

This sequence joins TRBV7-9 and TRBJ2-2; D is possibly TRBD1 or TRBD2 (6 bases each). Germline assignment: CDR1 SEHNR and CDR2 FQNEAQ (reference sequence). The V end was cut by 4 bases, the J end by 4 bases, with 13 bases between. The CDR3 covers 15 residues. CDR3 amino acids: CASSSGAVSTGELFF. The CDR3, as DNA: TGTGCCAGCAGCTCGGGGGCAGTTTCCACCGGGGAGCTGTTTTTT. Supplemented by reference TRBV7-9 and TRBJ2-2, the full variable domain reads DTGVSQNPRHKITKRGQNVTFRCDPISEHNRLYWYRQTLGQGPEFLTYFQNEAQLEKSRLLSDRFSAERPKGSFSTLEIQRTEQGDSAMYLCASSSGAVSTGELFFGEGSRLTVL.

This clonotype was picked up a small number of times. This chain links TRBV12-3 or TRBV12-4 with TRBJ1-1, with a possible D match to TRBD1 (5 bases). V gave up 0 bases and J gave up 4 bases, with 12 bases separating them. The CDR3 consists of 15 residues. The CDR3 nucleotides read TGTGCCAGCAGTTTAGCGCCGGGGACGGGCACTGAAGCTTTCTTT. This translates into CASSLAPGTGTEAFF.

This clonotype appeared many times. The chain recombines TRBV2 with TRBJ2-1; D possibly corresponds to TRBD1 (6 bases). Germline V gene data show CDR1 as SNHLY and CDR2 as FYNNEI. The V and J ends lost 5 bases and 8 bases respectively, with 13 bases between them. CDR3 size: 13 residues. The CDR3 DNA is TGTGCCAGCAGTACCAGCAGGGGCGATGAGCAGTTCTTC. Translation: CASSTSRGDEQFF.

This clonotype was observed a few times. The chain recombines TRBV7-2 with TRBJ1-5, with D tentatively TRBD1 (5 bases). V was clipped by 5 bases and J by 0 bases, with 20 bases between them. Germline-derived CDR1 and CDR2 are SGHTA and FQGNSA. This CDR3 comprises 18 residues. The chain's CDR3 is CASSGNLGLLNSNQPQHF. The CDR3 nucleotides are TGTGCCAGCAGCGGTAACTTGGGACTGTTAAATAGCAATCAGCCCCAGCATTTT.